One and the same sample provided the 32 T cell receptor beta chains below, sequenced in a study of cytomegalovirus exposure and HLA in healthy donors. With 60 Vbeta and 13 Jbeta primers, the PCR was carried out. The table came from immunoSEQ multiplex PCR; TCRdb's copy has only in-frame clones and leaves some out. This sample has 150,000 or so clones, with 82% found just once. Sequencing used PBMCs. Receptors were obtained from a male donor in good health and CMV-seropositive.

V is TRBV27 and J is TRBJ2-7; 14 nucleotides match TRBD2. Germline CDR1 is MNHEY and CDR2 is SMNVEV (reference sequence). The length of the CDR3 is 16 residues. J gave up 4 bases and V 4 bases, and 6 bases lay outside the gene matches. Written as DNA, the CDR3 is TGTGCCAGCAGTTCCGTGACTAGCGGGAGGGGGTACGAGCAGTACTTC. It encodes CASSSVTSGRGYEQYF.

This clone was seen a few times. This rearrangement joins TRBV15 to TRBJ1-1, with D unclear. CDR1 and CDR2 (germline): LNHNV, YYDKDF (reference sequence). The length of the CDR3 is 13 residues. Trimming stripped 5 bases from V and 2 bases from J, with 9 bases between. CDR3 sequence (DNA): TGTGCCACCAGCTCTCTCACAAACACTGAAGCTTTCTTT. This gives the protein CATSSLTNTEAFF.

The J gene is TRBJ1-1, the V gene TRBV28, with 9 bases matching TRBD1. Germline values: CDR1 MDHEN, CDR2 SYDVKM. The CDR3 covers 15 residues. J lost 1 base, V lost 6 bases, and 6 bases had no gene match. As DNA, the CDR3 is TGTGCCAGCAGCCACGGGGGACAGGGGAACACTGAAGCTTTCTTT. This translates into CASSHGGQGNTEAFF.

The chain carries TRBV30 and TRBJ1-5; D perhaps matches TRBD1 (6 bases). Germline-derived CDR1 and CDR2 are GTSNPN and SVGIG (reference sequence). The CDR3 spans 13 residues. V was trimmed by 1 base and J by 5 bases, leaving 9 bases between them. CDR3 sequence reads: CAWSGGGDQPQHF. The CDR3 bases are TGTGCCTGGAGTGGAGGGGGGGATCAGCCCCAGCATTTT.

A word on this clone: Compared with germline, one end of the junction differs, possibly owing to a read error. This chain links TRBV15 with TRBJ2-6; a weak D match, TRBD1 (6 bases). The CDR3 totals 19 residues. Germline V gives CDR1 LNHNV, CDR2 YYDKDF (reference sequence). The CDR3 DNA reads TGTGCCACCAGCAGAGATCTAGGGGGTACCCTCCCTGGGGCCAACGGCCTGACTTTC. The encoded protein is CATSRDLGGTLPGANGLTF.

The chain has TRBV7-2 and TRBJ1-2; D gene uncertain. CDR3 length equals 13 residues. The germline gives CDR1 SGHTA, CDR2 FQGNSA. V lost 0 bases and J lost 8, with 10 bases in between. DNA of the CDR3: TGTGCCAGCAGCTTAGCCGAACGCAGAGGCTACACCTTC. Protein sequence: CASSLAERRGYTF. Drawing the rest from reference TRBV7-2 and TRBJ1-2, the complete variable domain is GAGVSQSPSNKVTEKGKDVELRCDPISGHTALYWYRQSLGQGLEFLIYFQGNSAPDKSGLPSDRFSAERTGGSVSTLTIQRTQQEDSAVYLCASSLAERRGYTFGSGTRLTVV.

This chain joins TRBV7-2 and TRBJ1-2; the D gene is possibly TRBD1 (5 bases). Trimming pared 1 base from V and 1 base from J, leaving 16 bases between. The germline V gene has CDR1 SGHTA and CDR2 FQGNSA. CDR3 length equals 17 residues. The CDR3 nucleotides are TGTGCCAGCAGCTTAGTACGTTTTGGGGGGTTTAACTATGGCTACACCTTC. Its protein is CASSLVRFGGFNYGYTF.

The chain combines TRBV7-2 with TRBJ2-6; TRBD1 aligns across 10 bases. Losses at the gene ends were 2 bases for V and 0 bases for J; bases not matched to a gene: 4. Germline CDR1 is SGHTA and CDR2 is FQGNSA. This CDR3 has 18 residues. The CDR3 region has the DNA TGTGCCAGCAGCTTACCCCGGGACAGGGGCTCTGGGGCCAACGTCCTGACTTTC. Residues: CASSLPRDRGSGANVLTF.

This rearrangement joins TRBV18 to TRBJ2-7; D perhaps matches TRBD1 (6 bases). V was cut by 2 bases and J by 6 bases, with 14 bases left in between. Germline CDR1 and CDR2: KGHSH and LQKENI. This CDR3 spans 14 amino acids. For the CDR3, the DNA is TGTGCCAGCTCACCAACAGGGTTGGCGGGCGAGCAGTACTTC. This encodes CASSPTGLAGEQYF. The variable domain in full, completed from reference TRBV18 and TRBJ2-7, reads NAGVMQNPRHLVRRRGQEARLRCSPMKGHSHVYWYRQLPEEGLKFMVYLQKENIIDESGMPKERFSAEFPKEGPSILRIQQVVRGDSAAYFCASSPTGLAGEQYFGPGTRLTVT.

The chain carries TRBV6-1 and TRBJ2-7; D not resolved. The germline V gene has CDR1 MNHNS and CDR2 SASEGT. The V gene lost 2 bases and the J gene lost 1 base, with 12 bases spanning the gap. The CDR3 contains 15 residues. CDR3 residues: CASSELPGLSYEQYF. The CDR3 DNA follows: TGTGCCAGCAGTGAACTTCCGGGTTTATCCTACGAGCAGTACTTC.

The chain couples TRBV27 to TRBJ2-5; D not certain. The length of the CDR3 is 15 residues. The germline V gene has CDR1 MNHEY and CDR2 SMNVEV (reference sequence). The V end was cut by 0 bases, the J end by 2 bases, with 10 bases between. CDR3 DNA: TGTGCCAGCAGTTTATCACGGGTGGCTCAAGAGACCCAGTACTTC. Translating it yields CASSLSRVAQETQYF.

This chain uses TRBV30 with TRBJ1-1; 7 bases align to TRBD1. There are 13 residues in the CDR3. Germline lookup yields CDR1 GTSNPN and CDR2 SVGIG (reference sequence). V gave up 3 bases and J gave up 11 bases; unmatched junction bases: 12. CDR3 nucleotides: TGTGCCTGGAGGACAACAGGGGCCGGGGAGGCTTTCTTT. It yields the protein CAWRTTGAGEAFF. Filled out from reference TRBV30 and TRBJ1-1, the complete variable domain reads SQTIHQWPATLVQPVGSPLSLECTVEGTSNPNLYWYRQAAGRGLQLLFYSVGIGQISSEVPQNLSASRPQDRQFILSSKKLLLSDSGFYLCAWRTTGAGEAFFGQGTRLTVV.

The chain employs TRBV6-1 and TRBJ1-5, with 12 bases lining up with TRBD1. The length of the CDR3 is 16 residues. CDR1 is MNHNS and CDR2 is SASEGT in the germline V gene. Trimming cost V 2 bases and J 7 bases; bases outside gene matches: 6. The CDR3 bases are TGTGCCAGCAGTGAATACGGGACAGGGGGCGACCAGCCCCAGCATTTT. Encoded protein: CASSEYGTGGDQPQHF.

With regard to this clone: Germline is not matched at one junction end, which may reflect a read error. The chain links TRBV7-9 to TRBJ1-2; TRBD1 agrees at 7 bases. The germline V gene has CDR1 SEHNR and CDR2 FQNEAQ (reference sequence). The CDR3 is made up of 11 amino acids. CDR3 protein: CASSLDRGLNF. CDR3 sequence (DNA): TGTGCCAGCAGCTTAGACAGGGGCCTAAACTTC.

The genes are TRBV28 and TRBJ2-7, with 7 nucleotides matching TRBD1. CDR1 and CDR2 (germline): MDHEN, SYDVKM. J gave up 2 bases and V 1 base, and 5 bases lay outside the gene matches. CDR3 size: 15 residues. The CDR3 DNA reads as TGTGCCAGCAGTTTATCAGGGACAGAGGCCTACGAGCAGTACTTC. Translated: CASSLSGTEAYEQYF.

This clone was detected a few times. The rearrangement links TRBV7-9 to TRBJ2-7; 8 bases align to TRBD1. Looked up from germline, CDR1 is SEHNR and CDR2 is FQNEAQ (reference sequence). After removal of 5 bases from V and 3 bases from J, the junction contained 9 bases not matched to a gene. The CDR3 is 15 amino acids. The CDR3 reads CASSPRTGKGYEQYF. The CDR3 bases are TGTGCCAGCAGCCCGCGGACAGGGAAGGGCTACGAGCAGTACTTC.

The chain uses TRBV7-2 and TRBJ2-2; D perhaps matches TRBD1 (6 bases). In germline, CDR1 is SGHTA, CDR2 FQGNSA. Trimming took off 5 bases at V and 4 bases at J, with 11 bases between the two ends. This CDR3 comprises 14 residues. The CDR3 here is CASSPGQGTGELFF. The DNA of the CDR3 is TGTGCCAGCAGCCCGGGACAAGGCACCGGGGAGCTGTTTTTT. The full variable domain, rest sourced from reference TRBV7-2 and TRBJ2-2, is GAGVSQSPSNKVTEKGKDVELRCDPISGHTALYWYRQSLGQGLEFLIYFQGNSAPDKSGLPSDRFSAERTGGSVSTLTIQRTQQEDSAVYLCASSPGQGTGELFFGEGSRLTVL.

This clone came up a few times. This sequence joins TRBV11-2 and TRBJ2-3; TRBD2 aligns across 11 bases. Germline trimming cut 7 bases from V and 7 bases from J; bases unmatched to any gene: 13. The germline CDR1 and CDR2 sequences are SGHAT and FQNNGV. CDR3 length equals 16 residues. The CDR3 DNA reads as TGTGCCAGCATCCAAGCGGGACTAGCGGTTGAGCATACGCAGTATTTT. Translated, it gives CASIQAGLAVEHTQYF.

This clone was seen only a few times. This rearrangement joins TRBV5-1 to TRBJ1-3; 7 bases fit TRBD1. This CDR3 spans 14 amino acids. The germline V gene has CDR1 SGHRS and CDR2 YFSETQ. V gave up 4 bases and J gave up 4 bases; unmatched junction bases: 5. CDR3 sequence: CASSVTGDGNTIYF. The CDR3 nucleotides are TGCGCCAGCAGCGTAACAGGGGACGGAAACACCATATATTTT.

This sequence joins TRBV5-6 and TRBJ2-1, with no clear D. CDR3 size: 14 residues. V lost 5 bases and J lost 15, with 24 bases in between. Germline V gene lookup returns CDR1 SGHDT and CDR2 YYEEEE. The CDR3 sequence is CASRLLLDSGLLFF. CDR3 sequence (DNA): TGTGCCAGCAGACTACTACTCGACTCCGGTTTGCTGTTCTTC.

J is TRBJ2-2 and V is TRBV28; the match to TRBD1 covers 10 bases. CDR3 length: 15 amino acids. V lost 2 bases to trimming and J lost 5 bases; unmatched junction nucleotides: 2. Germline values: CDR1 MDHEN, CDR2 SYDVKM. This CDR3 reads CASSLDRGPTGELFF. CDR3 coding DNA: TGTGCCAGCAGTTTAGACAGGGGGCCAACCGGGGAGCTGTTTTTT.

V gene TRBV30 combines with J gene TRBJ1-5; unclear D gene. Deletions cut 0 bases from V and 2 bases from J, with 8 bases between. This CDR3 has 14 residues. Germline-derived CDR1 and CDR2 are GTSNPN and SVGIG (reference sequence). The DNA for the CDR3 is TGTGCCTGGAGTGTGGTACAGCGCAATCAGCCCCAGCATTTT. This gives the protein CAWSVVQRNQPQHF.

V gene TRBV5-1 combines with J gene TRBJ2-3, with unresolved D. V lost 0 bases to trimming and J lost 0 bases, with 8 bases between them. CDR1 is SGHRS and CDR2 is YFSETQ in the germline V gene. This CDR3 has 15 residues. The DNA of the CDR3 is TGCGCCAGCAGCTTGGTGGGCGACAGCACAGATACGCAGTATTTT. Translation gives CASSLVGDSTDTQYF.

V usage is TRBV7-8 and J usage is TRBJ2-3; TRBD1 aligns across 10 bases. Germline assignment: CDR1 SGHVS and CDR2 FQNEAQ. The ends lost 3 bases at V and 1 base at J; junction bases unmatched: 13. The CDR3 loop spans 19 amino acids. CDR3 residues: CASSFRDRGHVGGTDTQYF. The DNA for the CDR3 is TGTGCCAGCAGCTTTCGGGACAGGGGCCACGTAGGGGGCACAGATACGCAGTATTTT.

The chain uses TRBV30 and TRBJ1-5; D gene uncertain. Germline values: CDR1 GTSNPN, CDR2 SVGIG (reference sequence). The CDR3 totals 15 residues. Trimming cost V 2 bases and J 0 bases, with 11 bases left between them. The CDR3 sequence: CAWSTGLHSNQPQHF. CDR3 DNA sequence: TGTGCCTGGAGTACCGGACTCCATAGCAATCAGCCCCAGCATTTT.

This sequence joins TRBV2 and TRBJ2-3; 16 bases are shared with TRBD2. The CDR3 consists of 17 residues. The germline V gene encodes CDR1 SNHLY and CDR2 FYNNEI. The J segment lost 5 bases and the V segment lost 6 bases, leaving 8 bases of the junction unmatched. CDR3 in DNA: TGTGCCAGCAGAGCCACTGGGACTAGCGGGAGGGTAGATACGCAGTATTTT. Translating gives CASRATGTSGRVDTQYF. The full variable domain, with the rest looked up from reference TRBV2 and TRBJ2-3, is EPEVTQTPSHQVTQMGQEVILRCVPISNHLYFYWYRQILGQKVEFLVSFYNNEISEKSEIFDDQFSVERPDGSNFTLKIRSTKLEDSAMYFCASRATGTSGRVDTQYFGPGTRLTVL.

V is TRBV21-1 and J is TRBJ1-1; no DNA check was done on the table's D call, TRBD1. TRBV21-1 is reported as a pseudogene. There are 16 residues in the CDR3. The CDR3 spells CASSKVIRTSGTEAFF. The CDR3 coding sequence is TGTGCCAGCAGCAAAGTTATCAGGACATCGGGCACTGAAGCTTTCTTT.

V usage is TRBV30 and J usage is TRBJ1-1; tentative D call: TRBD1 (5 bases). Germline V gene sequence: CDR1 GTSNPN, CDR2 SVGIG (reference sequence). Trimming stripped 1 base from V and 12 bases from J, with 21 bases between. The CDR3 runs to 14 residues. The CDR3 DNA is TGTGCCTGGAGTGAAGGTTCGGCAGGGTTGAGGACTTTCTTT. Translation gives CAWSEGSAGLRTFF.

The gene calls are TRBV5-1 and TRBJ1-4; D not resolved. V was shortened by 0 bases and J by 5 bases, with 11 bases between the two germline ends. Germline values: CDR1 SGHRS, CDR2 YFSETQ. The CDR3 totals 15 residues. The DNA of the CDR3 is TGCGCCAGCAGCTTGGAAGCAGGAAGCAATGAAAAACTGTTTTTT. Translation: CASSLEAGSNEKLFF.

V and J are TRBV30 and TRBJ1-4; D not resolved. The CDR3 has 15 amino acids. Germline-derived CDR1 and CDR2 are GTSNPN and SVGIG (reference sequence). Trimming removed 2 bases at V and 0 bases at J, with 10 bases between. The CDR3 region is CAWSPPGSTNEKLFF. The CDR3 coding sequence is TGTGCCTGGAGTCCCCCGGGTTCAACTAATGAAAAACTGTTTTTT.

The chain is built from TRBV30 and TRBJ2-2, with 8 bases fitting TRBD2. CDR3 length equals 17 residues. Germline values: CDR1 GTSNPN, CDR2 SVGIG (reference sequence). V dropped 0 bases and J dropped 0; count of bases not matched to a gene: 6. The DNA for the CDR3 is TGTGCCTGGAGTGTACGGGGTAGCGGGGCGAACACCGGGGAGCTGTTTTTT. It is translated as CAWSVRGSGANTGELFF.

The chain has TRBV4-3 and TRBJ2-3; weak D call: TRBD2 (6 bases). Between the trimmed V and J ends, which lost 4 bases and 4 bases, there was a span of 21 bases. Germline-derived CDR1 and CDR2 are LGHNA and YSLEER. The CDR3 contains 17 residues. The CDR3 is CASSREGRPAKADTQYF. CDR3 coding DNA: TGCGCCAGCAGCCGAGAGGGGAGGCCCGCAAAGGCAGATACGCAGTATTTT.